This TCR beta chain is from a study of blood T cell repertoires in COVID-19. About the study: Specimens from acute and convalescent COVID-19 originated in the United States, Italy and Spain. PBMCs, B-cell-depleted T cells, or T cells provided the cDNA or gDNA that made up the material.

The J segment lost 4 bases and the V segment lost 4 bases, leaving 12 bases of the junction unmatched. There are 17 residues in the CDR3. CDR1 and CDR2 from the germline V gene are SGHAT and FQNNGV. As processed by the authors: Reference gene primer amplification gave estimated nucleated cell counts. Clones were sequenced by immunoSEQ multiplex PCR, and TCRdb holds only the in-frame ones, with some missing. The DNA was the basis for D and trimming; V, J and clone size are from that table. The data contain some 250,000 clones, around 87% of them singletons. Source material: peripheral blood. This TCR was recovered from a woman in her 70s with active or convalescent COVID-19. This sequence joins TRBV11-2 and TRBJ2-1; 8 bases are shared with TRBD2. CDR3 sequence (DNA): TGTGCCAGCAGCTCCCTTGGTAGCGGGGTTTATTACAATGAGCAGTTCTTC. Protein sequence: CASSSLGSGVYYNEQFF.